This T cell receptor beta chain is from a study of cytomegalovirus exposure and HLA in healthy donors. Study information: Some 200 million T cells yielded over 90 million unique TCR beta sequences in earlier analysis. Study-wide results and limits: A later analysis found most CMV-associated TCR beta chains apparently HLA-restricted.

J lost 1 base, V lost 4 bases, and 5 bases had no gene match. Looked up from germline, CDR1 is SGDLS and CDR2 is YYNGEE. The CDR3 spans 17 residues. Turning to this clone: Its antigen is not identified.

60 Vbeta and 13 Jbeta primers were used in PCR. Using immunoSEQ multiplex PCR, the repertoire was profiled, and TCRdb retains in-frame clones only, with some absent. Its table records approximately 140,000 clones. The chain recombines TRBV9 with TRBJ2-6; 10 nucleotides line up with TRBD2. Sequencing was done on a sample of PBMCs. The clonotype was recovered from a woman aged 35 to 49 in good health and CMV-seronegative. The chain's CDR3 is CASSRTSGASGANVLTF. The CDR3 DNA follows: TGTGCCAGCAGCCGGACTAGCGGAGCTTCTGGGGCCAACGTCCTGACTTTC.